The rows below give T cell receptor beta chains drawn from one sample of a study of T cell responses to AZD1222 COVID-19 vaccine. Some clones are missing from TCRdb's copy, which holds only in-frame ones; the method was immunoSEQ multiplex PCR. The sample yields about 94,000 clones, roughly 88% seen once. The sample was peripheral blood, taken on day 0 of AZD1222 vaccination. The receptors derive from an adult in good health. Each CDR3 is given with its conserved first and last residue. D genes are given only for firm matches.

D gene: TRBD2
V gene: TRBV7-9
J gene: TRBJ2-1
CDR3 protein: CAIGLAGNEQFF

D gene: -
V gene: TRBV7-2
J gene: TRBJ1-5
CDR3 protein: CASSPDPVQPQHF

D gene: -
V gene: TRBV19
J gene: TRBJ1-2
CDR3 protein: CASSISVGDGYTF

D gene: -
V gene: TRBV12-3/TRBV12-4
J gene: TRBJ1-2
CDR3 protein: CASSFRGDYGYTF

D gene: -
V gene: TRBV19
J gene: TRBJ2-5
CDR3 protein: CASRRVPQETQYF

D gene: -
V gene: TRBV7-2
J gene: TRBJ1-2
CDR3 protein: CASSSKGGGYGYTF

D gene: -
V gene: TRBV9
J gene: TRBJ1-3
CDR3 protein: CASSVQVSPGNTIYF

D gene: -
V gene: TRBV19
J gene: TRBJ2-3
CDR3 protein: CASSAALITDTQYF

D gene: -
V gene: TRBV7-9
J gene: TRBJ1-4
CDR3 protein: CASSLEGVATNEKLFF

D gene: -
V gene: TRBV7-2
J gene: TRBJ2-2
CDR3 protein: CASSLVRGVAGELFF

D gene: -
V gene: TRBV5-8
J gene: TRBJ1-6
CDR3 protein: CASSSREGNNSPLHF

D gene: TRBD1
V gene: TRBV28
J gene: TRBJ2-5
CDR3 protein: CASSLEQGSQETQYF

D gene: TRBD1
V gene: TRBV27
J gene: TRBJ1-1
CDR3 protein: CASSSAGGTEAFF

D gene: -
V gene: TRBV19
J gene: TRBJ2-2
CDR3 protein: CASSSPYGQGPNTGELFF

D gene: -
V gene: TRBV10-3
J gene: TRBJ1-1
CDR3 protein: CAIRQGSGNTEAFF

D gene: -
V gene: TRBV15
J gene: TRBJ1-2
CDR3 protein: CATSREQGALSGYGYTF

D gene: TRBD2
V gene: TRBV6-2/TRBV6-3
J gene: TRBJ2-1
CDR3 protein: CASSYSVAGGTIWEQFF

D gene: TRBD1
V gene: TRBV28
J gene: TRBJ2-5
CDR3 protein: CASSHRGRETQYF

D gene: -
V gene: TRBV5-1
J gene: TRBJ2-4
CDR3 protein: CASSPLGGKNIQYF

D gene: -
V gene: TRBV7-9
J gene: TRBJ2-2
CDR3 protein: CASYRSGQANTGELFF

D gene: TRBD1
V gene: TRBV20-1
J gene: TRBJ1-5
CDR3 protein: CSASPGQGHNQPQHF

D gene: -
V gene: TRBV3-1/TRBV3-2
J gene: TRBJ1-2
CDR3 protein: CASSPRGQTSFNYGYTF

D gene: TRBD1
V gene: TRBV6-5
J gene: TRBJ2-7
CDR3 protein: CASRPRDRVPYEQYF

D gene: -
V gene: TRBV6-5
J gene: TRBJ1-2
CDR3 protein: CASSSSATGSYGYTF

D gene: -
V gene: TRBV10-3
J gene: TRBJ2-3
CDR3 protein: CAIGQRGEDTQYF

D gene: -
V gene: TRBV28
J gene: TRBJ1-6
CDR3 protein: CASSFGRDSPLHF

D gene: -
V gene: TRBV19
J gene: TRBJ2-6
CDR3 protein: CASSMRGASGANVLTF

D gene: -
V gene: TRBV19
J gene: TRBJ2-1
CDR3 protein: CASSPWTVYNEQFF

D gene: TRBD1
V gene: TRBV19
J gene: TRBJ1-2
CDR3 protein: CASSGTGYGYTF

D gene: TRBD1
V gene: TRBV6-5
J gene: TRBJ1-2
CDR3 protein: CAVYRGLVYGYTF

D gene: -
V gene: TRBV18
J gene: TRBJ1-1
CDR3 protein: CASSPRGGNTEAFF

D gene: -
V gene: TRBV30
J gene: TRBJ1-5
CDR3 protein: CAWRGGTNQPQHF

D gene: -
V gene: TRBV5-1
J gene: TRBJ2-1
CDR3 protein: CASSIQNEQFF

D gene: -
V gene: TRBV6-5
J gene: TRBJ2-7
CDR3 protein: CASSRGQGSGYEQYF

D gene: TRBD1
V gene: TRBV27
J gene: TRBJ2-5
CDR3 protein: CASRRLGQGEETQYF

D gene: TRBD2
V gene: TRBV5-1
J gene: TRBJ2-7
CDR3 protein: CASSLGSLAGMGYEQYF

D gene: -
V gene: TRBV5-1
J gene: TRBJ2-7
CDR3 protein: CASKGPGSYEQYF

D gene: TRBD1
V gene: TRBV7-2
J gene: TRBJ2-1
CDR3 protein: CASSLVTGQGAVNEQFF

D gene: TRBD1
V gene: TRBV20-1
J gene: TRBJ1-1
CDR3 protein: CSASGQGGTEAFF

D gene: -
V gene: TRBV25-1
J gene: TRBJ2-7
CDR3 protein: CASSVGGAYEQYF

D gene: -
V gene: TRBV11-2
J gene: TRBJ1-1
CDR3 protein: CASSLGAGETEAFF

D gene: TRBD1
V gene: TRBV15
J gene: TRBJ1-1
CDR3 protein: CATSRDRRTGVTEAFF

D gene: TRBD1
V gene: TRBV5-1
J gene: TRBJ1-2
CDR3 protein: CASSYGTGPESYTF

D gene: -
V gene: TRBV5-8
J gene: TRBJ1-5
CDR3 protein: CASSRGFRNQPQHF